These 16 T cell receptor beta chains were all obtained from the same sample, sequenced in a study of T-cell reconstitution after alpha-beta-depleted transplantation in children. Preparing the TCRbeta library involved the use of unique molecular identifiers. TCRdb itself ran the PCR reads through MiXCR, one entry per CDR3 protein. The data show approximately 390,000 distinct CDR3 sequences, roughly a tenth seen once. Material: PBMCs from the stem cell graft donor, obtained from the stem cell graft. Every receptor here comes from a human donor who donated a stem cell graft to a child with acute myeloid leukemia.

This rearrangement joins TRBV27 to TRBJ2-3; maybe TRBD2 (8 bases). The V end lost 10 bases, the J end lost 6 bases, and 23 bases lay between the germline ends. The CDR3 length is 15 residues. The V gene's germline CDR1 is MNHEY and CDR2 SMNVEV (reference sequence). Here the CDR3 reads CATTGRDRGSDTQYF. CDR3 sequence (DNA): TGTGCCACCACCGGGAGGGACAGAGGATCCGATACGCAGTATTTT.

The chain has TRBV5-5 and TRBJ2-3, with 9 bases that match TRBD2. J gave up 5 bases and V 0 bases, and 10 bases lay outside the gene matches. This CDR3 is 17 amino acids long. CDR1 and CDR2 (germline): SGHKS, YYEKEE (reference sequence). The CDR3 spells CASSLVAGGTSGDTQYF. The DNA for the CDR3 is TGTGCCAGCAGCTTGGTTGCGGGAGGGACCTCGGGAGATACGCAGTATTTT.

This clonotype was seen a handful of times. The CDR3 sequence: CASTSLGQGNTEAFF. The DNA of the CDR3 is TGCGCCAGCACTAGCTTGGGACAGGGGAACACTGAAGCTTTCTTT. The rearrangement uses TRBV5-1 and TRBJ1-1; 9 nucleotides line up with TRBD1. The CDR3 contains 15 residues. Trimming took 6 bases from V and 1 from J; bases not matched to a gene: 7. Germline CDR1 reads SGHRS; CDR2 reads YFSETQ.

This clonotype was seen more than once but under ten times. V is TRBV29-1 and J is TRBJ2-2; 7 nucleotides align to TRBD1. With V trimmed by 6 bases and J by 2 bases, 6 bases remained unmatched. Germline assignment: CDR1 SQVTM and CDR2 ANQGSEA. The CDR3 extends over 14 amino acids. The CDR3 DNA follows: TGCAGCGTCGAGGGGACAGATAACACCGGGGAGCTGTTTTTT. Residues: CSVEGTDNTGELFF.

This clonotype was seen many times. The gene calls are TRBV9 and TRBJ2-7, with 7 bases aligning to TRBD2. The CDR3 has 12 amino acids. Per germline, CDR1 SGDLS and CDR2 YYNGEE. The V gene end was trimmed by 4 bases and the J gene end by 5 bases; junction bases not matched to a gene: 3. For the CDR3, the DNA is TGTGCCAGCAGCCCCGGGGGGAACGAGCAGTACTTC. Protein: CASSPGGNEQYF. Supplemented by reference TRBV9 and TRBJ2-7, the full variable domain reads DSGVTQTPKHLITATGQRVTLRCSPRSGDLSVYWYQQSLDQGLQFLIQYYNGEERAKGNILERFSAQQFPDLHSELNLSSLELGDSALYFCASSPGGNEQYFGPGTRLTVT.

The chain recombines TRBV7-2 with TRBJ2-1; D remains unclear. Deletions cut 4 bases from V and 9 bases from J, with 7 bases between. This CDR3 comprises 11 residues. Germline V lookup: CDR1 SGHTA, CDR2 FQGNSA. CDR3: CASSSLSEQFF. DNA of the CDR3: TGTGCCAGCAGCTCCCTTAGTGAGCAGTTCTTC.

This rearrangement joins TRBV20-1 to TRBJ1-5; D is unclear. V lost 1 base to trimming and J lost 0 bases, with 19 bases between them. This CDR3 is built from 18 residues. Germline loops: CDR1 DFQATT, CDR2 SNEGSKA (reference sequence). The CDR3 DNA is TGCAGTGCTAGAGGACGTATGCTCAGAGCAGATAGCAATCAGCCCCAGCATTTT. Amino acids: CSARGRMLRADSNQPQHF.

In its sample, this clonotype was seen a few times. The V call is TRBV10-1, the J call TRBJ1-2, with 7 nucleotides matching TRBD1. Trimming removed 6 bases from V and 4 bases from J; junction bases left unmatched: 5. CDR3 length: 13 amino acids. Germline CDR1 and CDR2: WNHNN and SYGVQD (reference sequence). The CDR3: CASRTTGIYGYTF. The CDR3 DNA reads TGCGCCAGCAGGACGACAGGGATCTATGGCTACACCTTC.

Concerning this clonotype itself: An end of the junction does not agree with germline; a read error may underlie this. This sequence joins TRBV7-9 and TRBJ1-2; TRBD1 matches 7 bases. The germline V gene has CDR1 SEHNR and CDR2 FQNEAQ (reference sequence). This CDR3 has 15 residues. CDR3 residues: CSSSPWDRQNYGYTF. The CDR3, as DNA: TGTTCCAGCAGCCCTTGGGACAGACAAAACTATGGCTACACCTTC.

The chain carries TRBV7-8 and TRBJ2-7; D perhaps matches TRBD1 (6 bases). Germline CDR1 is SGHVS and CDR2 is FQNEAQ. The V gene lost 2 bases and the J gene lost 4 bases, with 12 bases spanning the gap. The CDR3 contains 14 residues. The CDR3 protein is CASSLLGAAYEQYF. DNA for the CDR3: TGTGCCAGCAGCTTACTGGGGGCCGCTTACGAGCAGTACTTC. Filled out from reference TRBV7-8 and TRBJ2-7, the complete variable domain reads GAGVSQSPRYKVAKRGQDVALRCDPISGHVSLFWYQQALGQGPEFLTYFQNEAQLDKSGLPSDRFFAERPEGSVSTLKIQRTQQEDSAVYLCASSLLGAAYEQYFGPGTRLTVT.

In this sample, this clonotype turned up a few times. The chain employs TRBV20-1 and TRBJ2-2; a weak D match, TRBD1 (6 bases). The CDR3 covers 15 residues. The V end was cut by 4 bases, the J end by 3 bases, with 15 bases between. CDR1 is DFQATT and CDR2 is SNEGSKA in the germline V gene (reference sequence). The chain's CDR3 is CSATSGTGYTGELFF. The CDR3 region has the DNA TGCAGTGCTACGTCCGGAACAGGGTACACCGGGGAGCTGTTTTTT.

The V call is TRBV7-9, the J call TRBJ1-1; TRBD1 aligns across 11 bases. The CDR3 covers 16 residues. CDR1 and CDR2 from the germline V gene are SEHNR and FQNEAQ (reference sequence). After removal of 5 bases from V and 3 bases from J, the junction contained 8 bases not matched to a gene. CDR3 in amino acids: CASSPGTGGLDTEAFF. In DNA form, the CDR3 reads TGTGCCAGCAGCCCCGGGACAGGGGGTCTGGACACTGAAGCTTTCTTT.

There are a few counts of this clonotype. The chain combines TRBV10-3 with TRBJ1-6; the match to TRBD1 covers 7 bases. This CDR3 has 15 residues. With 5 bases clipped from V and 12 bases from J, the junction kept 13 bases outside the gene matches. CDR1 ENHRY and CDR2 SYGVKD come from the germline V gene. DNA for the CDR3: TGTGCCATCAGTAAAGGACAGGCCGTCGCGGTACCCCTCCACTTT. This gives the protein CAISKGQAVAVPLHF.

This clonotype has at least ten counts. The gene calls are TRBV7-9 and TRBJ2-2; D perhaps matches TRBD2 (5 bases). The V and J ends lost 5 bases and 10 bases respectively, with 17 bases between them. Germline V lookup: CDR1 SEHNR, CDR2 FQNEAQ (reference sequence). The CDR3 is 14 residues long. The DNA for the CDR3 is TGTGCCAGCAGCCCCGTGACCGGAGGAGAGGAGCTGTTTTTT. Translating it yields CASSPVTGGEELFF.

This sequence joins TRBV20-1 and TRBJ1-3; D gene unclear. Germline CDR1 and CDR2: DFQATT and SNEGSKA (reference sequence). V was cut by 1 base and J by 4 bases, with 5 bases left in between. This CDR3 is 12 amino acids long. The chain's CDR3 is CSARVAGNTIYF. The CDR3 DNA reads TGCAGTGCTAGAGTAGCCGGAAACACCATATATTTT.

Only a few counts were recorded for this clonotype. The CDR3 DNA sequence: TGCAGTGCTAATCCTAGCGGGGGGGCGAGTGAGACCCAGTACTTC. It yields the protein CSANPSGGASETQYF. The V gene is TRBV20-1, the J gene TRBJ2-5; 12 positions match TRBD2. The germline CDR1 and CDR2 sequences are DFQATT and SNEGSKA (reference sequence). Losses at the gene ends were 4 bases for V and 5 bases for J; bases not matched to a gene: 8. The CDR3 contains 15 residues.